The 24 T cell receptor beta chains listed next were all sequenced from one sample in a study of blood T cell repertoires in COVID-19. This table comes from immunoSEQ multiplex PCR, and its TCRdb copy is limited to in-frame clones, with some not included. Here the sample spans 140,000 to 150,000 clones, about 80% being singletons. Sample: peripheral blood. These receptors were collected from a human donor in a cohort sampled during active COVID-19.

The rearrangement joins TRBV4-2 to TRBJ2-3; 10 positions match TRBD2. With V trimmed by 0 bases and J by 9 bases, 12 bases remained unmatched. CDR3 length: 17 amino acids. Looked up from germline, CDR1 is LGHNA and CDR2 is YNFKEQ. The DNA for the CDR3 is TGTGCCAGCAGCCAAGATTTGGCCAGCGGGGGGGCCGGGACGCAGTATTTT. Translation: CASSQDLASGGAGTQYF.

The chain uses TRBV5-4 and TRBJ2-3, with 8 bases aligning to TRBD2. Trimming took 0 bases from V and 7 from J; bases not matched to a gene: 7. Germline assignment: CDR1 SGHNT and CDR2 YYREEE (reference sequence). This CDR3 is 15 amino acids long. The CDR3 sequence is CASSLVASGSNTQYF. For the CDR3, the DNA is TGTGCCAGCAGCTTGGTCGCTAGCGGGTCCAATACGCAGTATTTT.

The chain combines TRBV18 with TRBJ2-3; unclear D gene. This CDR3 is 12 amino acids long. V shed 6 bases and J shed 4 bases, with 8 bases lying between them. Germline assignment: CDR1 KGHSH and CDR2 LQKENI. The DNA for the CDR3 is TGTGCCAGCTCCCTCGAGGCAGATACGCAGTATTTT. Encoded protein: CASSLEADTQYF.

V gene TRBV7-2 combines with J gene TRBJ2-7; 8 bases fit TRBD2. CDR3 length: 15 residues. Germline assignment: CDR1 SGHTA and CDR2 FQGNSA. Trimming removed 5 bases from V and 5 bases from J; junction bases left unmatched: 11. CDR3 in amino acids: CASSPELSGVHEQYF. The CDR3 region has the DNA TGTGCCAGCAGCCCCGAACTTAGCGGGGTCCACGAGCAGTACTTC.

This clone came up a few times. The rearrangement joins TRBV19 to TRBJ2-7; 10 bases match TRBD1. V lost 9 bases to trimming and J lost 6 bases; unmatched junction nucleotides: 11. CDR3 length equals 14 residues. Germline lookup yields CDR1 LNHDA and CDR2 SQIVND (reference sequence). The CDR3 here is CASQRQGAIGEQYF. CDR3 sequence (DNA): TGTGCCAGCCAACGACAGGGGGCGATCGGCGAGCAGTACTTC.

This clone occurred once. This chain uses TRBV7-2 with TRBJ2-2; a possible D gene is TRBD2 (6 bases). With 1 base removed from V and 7 bases from J, the gap between germline ends came to 16 bases. There are 16 residues in the CDR3. CDR1 and CDR2 (germline): SGHTA, FQGNSA. The CDR3 spells CASSLEAGLEVGELFF. The CDR3 DNA sequence: TGTGCCAGCAGCTTAGAGGCGGGGCTTGAGGTCGGGGAGCTGTTTTTT.

The chain recombines TRBV5-8 with TRBJ1-1; D gene uncertain. Germline V gene sequence: CDR1 SGHTS, CDR2 YDEGEE. The CDR3 is made up of 13 amino acids. Deletions cut 6 bases from V and 5 bases from J, with 14 bases between. The CDR3 region is CASTPRRVTEAFF. In DNA, the CDR3 is TGTGCCAGCACCCCCCGGAGGGTTACTGAAGCTTTCTTT.

The chain is built from TRBV5-1 and TRBJ1-1; D gene unclear. V was clipped by 0 bases and J by 5 bases, with 11 bases between them. The germline V gene has CDR1 SGHRS and CDR2 YFSETQ. This CDR3 has 14 residues. CDR3 DNA sequence: TGCGCCAGCAGCTTGGGGGAGGTCGGAACTGAAGCTTTCTTT. Its protein is CASSLGEVGTEAFF.

The CDR3 here is CASRQGSHNSPLHF. CDR3 in DNA: TGTGCCAGCAGACAGGGGAGCCATAATTCACCCCTCCACTTT. V and J are TRBV19 and TRBJ1-6; TRBD1 matches at 8 bases. The trim removed 9 bases at V and 5 bases at J, leaving 6 bases unmatched. The CDR3 is made up of 14 amino acids. Germline V gene data show CDR1 as LNHDA and CDR2 as SQIVND (reference sequence).

The chain uses TRBV9 and TRBJ2-3, with 7 nucleotides matching TRBD1. This CDR3 contains 14 residues. Trimming removed 3 bases from V and 1 base from J; junction bases left unmatched: 2. CDR1 is SGDLS and CDR2 is YYNGEE in the germline V gene. The CDR3, as DNA: TGTGCCAGCAGCGGGGACAGCCGCACAGATACGCAGTATTTT. Translating gives CASSGDSRTDTQYF.

The rearrangement joins TRBV5-4 to TRBJ2-1; D not resolved. The V end lost 0 bases, the J end lost 5 bases, and 9 bases lay between the germline ends. Germline V lookup: CDR1 SGHNT, CDR2 YYREEE (reference sequence). The length of the CDR3 is 14 residues. The CDR3 sequence: CASSLALSHNEQFF. As DNA, the CDR3 is TGTGCCAGCAGCTTGGCCTTGTCCCACAATGAGCAGTTCTTC.

The chain joins TRBV5-6 to TRBJ1-1, with 7 bases identical to TRBD1. Trimming took 4 bases from V and 5 from J; bases not matched to a gene: 8. The CDR3 extends over 14 amino acids. Per the germline V gene, CDR1 is SGHDT and CDR2 is YYEEEE. CDR3 sequence: CASSTPRGLTEAFF. As DNA, the CDR3 is TGTGCCAGCAGCACCCCCAGGGGGTTGACTGAAGCTTTCTTT.

The chain employs TRBV7-2 and TRBJ2-2; D ambiguous. V lost 1 base and J lost 0, with 12 bases in between. This CDR3 has 17 residues. Germline V lookup: CDR1 SGHTA, CDR2 FQGNSA. The DNA of the CDR3 is TGTGCCAGCAGCTTAGGTTGGCGCCTAGCGAACACCGGGGAGCTGTTTTTT. Encoded protein: CASSLGWRLANTGELFF.

This clone was recorded only once. The chain has TRBV12-3 or TRBV12-4 and TRBJ1-2; D uncertain. Trimming removed 5 bases at V and 4 bases at J, with 11 bases between. This CDR3 is 13 amino acids long. CDR3 DNA sequence: TGTGCCAGCAGTCCTTCTCTTGTCTATGGCTACACCTTC. It is translated as CASSPSLVYGYTF.

This clone was picked up a small number of times. The chain employs TRBV4-3 and TRBJ1-5, with D possibly being TRBD1 (5 bases). This CDR3 is built from 16 residues. CDR1 and CDR2 from the germline V gene are LGHNA and YSLEER. The germline V and J ends were trimmed by 0 bases and 7 bases, with 16 bases remaining between them. CDR3 protein: CASSQDLTAGEQPQHF. The CDR3 DNA sequence: TGCGCCAGCAGCCAAGATTTGACAGCTGGGGAACAGCCCCAGCATTTT.

CDR3 residues: CASSPLAGTQFF. CDR3 DNA: TGTGCCAGCAGTCCTCTAGCGGGGACTCAGTTCTTC. The gene calls are TRBV2 and TRBJ2-1; 9 bases agree with TRBD2. The germline CDR1 and CDR2 sequences are SNHLY and FYNNEI. The CDR3 sequence is 12 residues long. The V segment lost 5 bases and the J segment 13 bases; nucleotides outside the gene matches: 6.

The rearrangement links TRBV10-3 to TRBJ2-1; TRBD1 matches 8 bases. V was pared by 7 bases and J by 6 bases, with 8 bases of the junction left unmatched. The CDR3 is 14 residues long. CDR1 and CDR2 (germline): ENHRY, SYGVKD. DNA of the CDR3: TGTGCCATCACCCCAGGGGGCGCTGGCAATGAGCAGTTCTTC. Encoded protein: CAITPGGAGNEQFF.

The V gene is TRBV7-2, the J gene TRBJ2-6; no firm D call. The CDR3 is 14 residues long. V shed 5 bases and J shed 5 bases, with 10 bases lying between them. In germline, CDR1 is SGHTA, CDR2 FQGNSA. The CDR3 sequence is CASSLTSWANVLTF. The CDR3 region has the DNA TGTGCCAGCAGCCTGACTTCGTGGGCCAACGTCCTGACTTTC.

This chain joins TRBV19 and TRBJ1-3; possibly TRBD1 for D (6 bases). CDR1 is LNHDA and CDR2 is SQIVND in the germline V gene (reference sequence). V was pared by 6 bases and J by 1 base, with 13 bases between. CDR3 length equals 15 residues. CDR3 protein: CASSTGQLSGNTIYF. The CDR3 region has the DNA TGTGCCAGTAGCACCGGACAGCTATCTGGAAACACCATATATTTT.

This clone was observed once. This chain uses TRBV5-8 with TRBJ2-3; D is ambiguous. In germline, CDR1 is SGHTS, CDR2 YDEGEE. The ends were cut back, 4 bases at V and 2 bases at J, with 14 bases in the middle. The length of the CDR3 is 15 residues. CDR3 protein: CASSAGGGYTDTQYF. CDR3 DNA: TGTGCCAGCAGCGCTGGCGGTGGGTACACAGATACGCAGTATTTT.

This sequence joins TRBV7-2 and TRBJ1-2; D is uncertain. This CDR3 is built from 16 residues. V was clipped by 1 base and J by 4 bases, with 16 bases between them. Germline-derived CDR1 and CDR2 are SGHTA and FQGNSA. The CDR3 loop is CASSLVPEASLYGYTF. CDR3 DNA: TGTGCCAGCAGCTTAGTCCCCGAGGCGAGTCTCTATGGCTACACCTTC.

The chain links TRBV6-5 to TRBJ2-7; tentative D call: TRBD1 (6 bases). Trimming stripped 2 bases from V and 4 bases from J, with 15 bases between. The germline V gene encodes CDR1 MNHEY and CDR2 SVGAGI. This CDR3 region has 15 residues. The CDR3 DNA follows: TGTGCCAGCAGTTACGGAGCAGGGGCAAAATACGAGCAGTACTTC. It translates to CASSYGAGAKYEQYF.

The rearrangement joins TRBV10-3 to TRBJ2-7; unclear D gene. CDR3 length: 12 residues. Germline assignment: CDR1 ENHRY and CDR2 SYGVKD. Trimming took off 3 bases at V and 2 bases at J, with 5 bases between the two ends. The CDR3 loop is CAISDSPYEQYV. The CDR3 DNA is TGTGCCATCAGTGACAGTCCCTACGAGCAGTACGTC.

In regard to this clone: At the DNA level, this CDR3 is encoded by other sequences in the same sample as well. The V call is TRBV2, the J call TRBJ2-1; D not certain. CDR3 length: 11 residues. V was shortened by 4 bases and J by 7 bases, with 5 bases between the two germline ends. The V gene's germline CDR1 is SNHLY and CDR2 FYNNEI. This chain's CDR3 is CASSVLNEQFF. The CDR3 bases are TGTGCCAGCAGTGTACTTAATGAGCAGTTCTTC.